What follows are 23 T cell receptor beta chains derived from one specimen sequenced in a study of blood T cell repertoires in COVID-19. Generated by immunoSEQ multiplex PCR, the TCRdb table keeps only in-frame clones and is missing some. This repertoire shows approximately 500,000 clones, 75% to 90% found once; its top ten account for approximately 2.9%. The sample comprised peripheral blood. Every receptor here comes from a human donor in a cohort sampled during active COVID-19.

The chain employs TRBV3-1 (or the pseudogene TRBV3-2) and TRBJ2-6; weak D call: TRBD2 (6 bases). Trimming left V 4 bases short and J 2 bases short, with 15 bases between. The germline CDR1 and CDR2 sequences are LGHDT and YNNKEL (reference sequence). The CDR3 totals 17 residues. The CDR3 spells CASSLPLREPGANVLTF. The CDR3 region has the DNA TGTGCCAGCAGCCTCCCCTTACGGGAGCCTGGGGCCAACGTCCTGACTTTC.

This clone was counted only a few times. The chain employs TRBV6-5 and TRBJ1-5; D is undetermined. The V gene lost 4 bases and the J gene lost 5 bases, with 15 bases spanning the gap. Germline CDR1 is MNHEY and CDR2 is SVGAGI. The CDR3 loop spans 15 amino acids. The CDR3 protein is CASSLTEGGDQPQHF. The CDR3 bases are TGTGCCAGCAGTTTAACAGAGGGTGGGGATCAGCCCCAGCATTTT.

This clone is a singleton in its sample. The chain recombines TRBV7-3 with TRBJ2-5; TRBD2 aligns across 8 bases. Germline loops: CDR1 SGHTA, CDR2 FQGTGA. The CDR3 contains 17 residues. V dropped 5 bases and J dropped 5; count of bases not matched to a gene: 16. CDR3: CASSHSRAGRAKETQYF. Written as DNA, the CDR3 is TGTGCCAGCAGCCATTCACGGGCCGGGAGGGCCAAGGAGACCCAGTACTTC.

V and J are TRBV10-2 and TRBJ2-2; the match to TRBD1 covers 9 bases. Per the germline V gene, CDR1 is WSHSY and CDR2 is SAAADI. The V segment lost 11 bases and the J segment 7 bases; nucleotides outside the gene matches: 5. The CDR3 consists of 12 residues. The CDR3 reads CAAGTGRGELFF. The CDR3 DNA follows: TGCGCCGCCGGGACAGGGCGCGGGGAGCTGTTTTTT.

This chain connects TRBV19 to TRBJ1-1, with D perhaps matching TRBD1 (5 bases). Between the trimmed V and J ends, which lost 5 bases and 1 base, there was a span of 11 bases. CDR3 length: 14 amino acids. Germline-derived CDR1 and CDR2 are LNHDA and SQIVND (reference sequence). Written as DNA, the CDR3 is TGTGCCAGTAGTCACATCAGGGAGAACACTGAAGCTTTCTTT. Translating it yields CASSHIRENTEAFF.

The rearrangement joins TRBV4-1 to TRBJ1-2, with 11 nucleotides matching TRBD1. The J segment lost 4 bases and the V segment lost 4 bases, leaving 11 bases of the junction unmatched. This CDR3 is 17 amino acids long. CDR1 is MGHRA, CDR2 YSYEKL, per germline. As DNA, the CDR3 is TGCGCCAGCAGCCCCTTGACCCGGACAGGGGGCGTCTATGGCTACACCTTC. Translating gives CASSPLTRTGGVYGYTF.

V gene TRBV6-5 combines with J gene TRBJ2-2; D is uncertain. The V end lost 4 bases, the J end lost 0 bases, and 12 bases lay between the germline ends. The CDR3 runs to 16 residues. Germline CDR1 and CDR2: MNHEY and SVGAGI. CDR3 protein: CASSSISLSNTGELFF. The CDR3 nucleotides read TGTGCCAGCAGTTCCATTAGCTTATCGAACACCGGGGAGCTGTTTTTT.

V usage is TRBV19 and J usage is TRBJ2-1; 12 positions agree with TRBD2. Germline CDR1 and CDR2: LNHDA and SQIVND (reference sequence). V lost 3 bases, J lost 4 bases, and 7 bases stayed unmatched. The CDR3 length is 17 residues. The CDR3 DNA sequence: TGTGCCAGTAGTATGCCGACTAGCGGGGGAATTTACAATGAGCAGTTCTTC. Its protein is CASSMPTSGGIYNEQFF.

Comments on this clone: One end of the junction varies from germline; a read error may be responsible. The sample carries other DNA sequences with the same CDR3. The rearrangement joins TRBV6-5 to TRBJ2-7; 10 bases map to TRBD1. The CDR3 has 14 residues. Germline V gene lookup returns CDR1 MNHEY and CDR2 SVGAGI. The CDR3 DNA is TGTGCCAGCAGCGGGGACAGGGGTACCTACGAACAGTACTTC. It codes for CASSGDRGTYEQYF.

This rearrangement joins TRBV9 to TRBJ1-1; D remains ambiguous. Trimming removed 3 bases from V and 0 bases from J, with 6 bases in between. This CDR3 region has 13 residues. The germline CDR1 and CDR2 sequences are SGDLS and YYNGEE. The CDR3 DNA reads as TGTGCCAGCAGCGGAACAGTGAACACTGAAGCTTTCTTT. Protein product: CASSGTVNTEAFF.

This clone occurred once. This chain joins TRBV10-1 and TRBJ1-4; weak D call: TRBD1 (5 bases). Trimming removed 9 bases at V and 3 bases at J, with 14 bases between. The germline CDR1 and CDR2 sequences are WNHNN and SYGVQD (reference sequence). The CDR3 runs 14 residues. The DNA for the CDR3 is TGCGCCAGTTTTCAGGGTAACCCTAATGAAAAACTGTTTTTT. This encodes CASFQGNPNEKLFF.

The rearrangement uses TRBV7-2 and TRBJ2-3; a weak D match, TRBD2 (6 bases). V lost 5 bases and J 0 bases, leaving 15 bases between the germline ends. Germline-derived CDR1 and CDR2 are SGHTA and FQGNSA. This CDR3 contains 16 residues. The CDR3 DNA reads TGTGCCAGCAGCCGTCGACTAGGCCCTAGCACAGATACGCAGTATTTT. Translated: CASSRRLGPSTDTQYF. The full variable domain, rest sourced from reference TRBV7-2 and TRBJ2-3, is GAGVSQSPSNKVTEKGKDVELRCDPISGHTALYWYRQSLGQGLEFLIYFQGNSAPDKSGLPSDRFSAERTGGSVSTLTIQRTQQEDSAVYLCASSRRLGPSTDTQYFGPGTRLTVL.

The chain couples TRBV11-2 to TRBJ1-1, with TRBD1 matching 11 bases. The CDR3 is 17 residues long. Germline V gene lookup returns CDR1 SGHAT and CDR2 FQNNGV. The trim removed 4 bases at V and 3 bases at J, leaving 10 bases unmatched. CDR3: CASSSWTGGFLYTEAFF. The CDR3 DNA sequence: TGTGCCAGCAGCTCATGGACAGGGGGCTTTTTGTACACTGAAGCTTTCTTT.

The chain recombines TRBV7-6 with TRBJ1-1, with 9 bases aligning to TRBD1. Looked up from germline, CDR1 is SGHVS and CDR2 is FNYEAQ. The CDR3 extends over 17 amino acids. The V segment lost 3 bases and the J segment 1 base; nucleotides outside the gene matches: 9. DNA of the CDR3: TGTGCCAGCAGCTTCCGTGGTCCGGGACAGGGGAACACTGAAGCTTTCTTT. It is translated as CASSFRGPGQGNTEAFF.

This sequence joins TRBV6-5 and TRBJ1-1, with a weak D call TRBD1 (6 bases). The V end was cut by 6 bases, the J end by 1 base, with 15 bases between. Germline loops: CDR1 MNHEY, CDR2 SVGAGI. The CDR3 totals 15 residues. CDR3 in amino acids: CASSYTLTGNTEAFF. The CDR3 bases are TGTGCCAGCAGCTACACCTTGACAGGGAACACTGAAGCTTTCTTT.

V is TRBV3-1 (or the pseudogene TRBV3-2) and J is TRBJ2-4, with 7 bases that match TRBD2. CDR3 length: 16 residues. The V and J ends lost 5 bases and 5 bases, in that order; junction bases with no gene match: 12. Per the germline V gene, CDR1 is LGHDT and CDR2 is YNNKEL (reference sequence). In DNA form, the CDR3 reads TGTGCCAGCAGCTCCCGACTAGAGGGACTACAAAACATTCAGTACTTC. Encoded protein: CASSSRLEGLQNIQYF.

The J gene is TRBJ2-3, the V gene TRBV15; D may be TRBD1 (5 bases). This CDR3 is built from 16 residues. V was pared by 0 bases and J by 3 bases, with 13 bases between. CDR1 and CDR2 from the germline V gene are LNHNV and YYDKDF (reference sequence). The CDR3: CATSRDGAEGTDTQYF. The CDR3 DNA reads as TGTGCCACCAGCAGAGATGGGGCCGAAGGGACAGATACGCAGTATTTT.

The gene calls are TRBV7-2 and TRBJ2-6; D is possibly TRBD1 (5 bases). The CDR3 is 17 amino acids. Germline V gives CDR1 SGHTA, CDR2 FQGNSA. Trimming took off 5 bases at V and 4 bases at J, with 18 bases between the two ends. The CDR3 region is CASSPRVVGSGANVLTF. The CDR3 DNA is TGTGCCAGCAGCCCCAGGGTAGTAGGATCGGGGGCCAACGTCCTGACTTTC.

CDR3 DNA sequence: TGCAGCCCGACAAAGACAGGCGAGGAGACCCAGTACTTC. Residues: CSPTKTGEETQYF. The chain has TRBV29-1 and TRBJ2-5; TRBD1 is a possible D gene (6 bases). From germline, CDR1 is SQVTM and CDR2 ANQGSEA. This CDR3 region has 13 residues. The V gene lost 8 bases and the J gene lost 5 bases, with 18 bases spanning the gap.

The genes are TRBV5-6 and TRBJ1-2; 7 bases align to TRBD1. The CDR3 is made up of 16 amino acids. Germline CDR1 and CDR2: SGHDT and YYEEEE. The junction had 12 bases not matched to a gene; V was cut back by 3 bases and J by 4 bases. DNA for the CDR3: TGTGCCAGCAGCTGGGGACAGCTCCCGAGGGGCTATGGCTACACCTTC. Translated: CASSWGQLPRGYGYTF.

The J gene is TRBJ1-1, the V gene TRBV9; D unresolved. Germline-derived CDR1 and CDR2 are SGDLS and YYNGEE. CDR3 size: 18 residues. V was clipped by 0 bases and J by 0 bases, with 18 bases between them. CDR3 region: CASSVDLTGPIVNTEAFF. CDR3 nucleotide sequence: TGTGCCAGCAGCGTAGACCTGACTGGTCCGATCGTGAACACTGAAGCTTTCTTT. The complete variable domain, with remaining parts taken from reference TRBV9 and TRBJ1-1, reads DSGVTQTPKHLITATGQRVTLRCSPRSGDLSVYWYQQSLDQGLQFLIQYYNGEERAKGNILERFSAQQFPDLHSELNLSSLELGDSALYFCASSVDLTGPIVNTEAFFGQGTRLTVV.

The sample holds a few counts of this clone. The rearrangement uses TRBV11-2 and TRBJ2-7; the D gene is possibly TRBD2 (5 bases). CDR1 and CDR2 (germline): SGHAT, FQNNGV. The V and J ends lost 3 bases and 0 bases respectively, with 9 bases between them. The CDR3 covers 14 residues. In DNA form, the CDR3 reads TGTGCCAGCAGCTTGTTCGGAGGCTCCTACGAGCAGTACTTC. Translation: CASSLFGGSYEQYF.

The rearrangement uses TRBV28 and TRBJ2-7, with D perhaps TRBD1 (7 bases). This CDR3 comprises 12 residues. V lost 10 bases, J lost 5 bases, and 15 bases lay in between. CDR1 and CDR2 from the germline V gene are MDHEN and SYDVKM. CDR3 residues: CATGGWNDEQYF. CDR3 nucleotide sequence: TGTGCCACAGGGGGGTGGAACGACGAGCAGTACTTC.